This T cell receptor (beta chain) was identified during a study of cytomegalovirus exposure and HLA in healthy donors. In the study overall: Tens of millions of unique TCRs from HLA-typed donors made up an early data release. Study-level results: Researchers left out some V segments, among them TRBV6-2 and TRBV6-3, as indistinguishable.

In regard to this clone: No antigen is known for it.

Primers: 60 Vbeta forward and 13 Jbeta reverse. Some clones are missing from TCRdb's copy, which holds only in-frame ones; the method was immunoSEQ multiplex PCR. The sample holds about 160,000 clones, 79% seen once. The CDR3 covers 16 residues. Germline V lookup: CDR1 SGHVS, CDR2 FQNEAQ. V shed 4 bases and J 5 bases; nucleotides not matched to a gene: 13. The genes are TRBV7-8 and TRBJ2-7; 8 positions agree with TRBD1. Sequencing was carried out using PBMCs. The clonotype originates from a man aged 35-49 years in good health and CMV-seronegative. CDR3 in DNA: TGTGCCAGCAGCTATCTTGCCGGGACAGGAGGCGACGAGCAGTACTTC. It specifies CASSYLAGTGGDEQYF.